Listed below are T cell receptor beta chains from one sample, sequenced in a study of T cells in Graves' hyperthyroidism and ophthalmopathy. TCRdb called the multiplex PCR reads again in MiXCR, with one record for every CDR3 protein. The sample lists 400,000 to 500,000 distinct CDR3 sequences, roughly 14% occurring once. Sequencing was carried out using blood. These receptor sequences come from a man aged 18 to 29 with Graves' ophthalmopathy. CDR3s include the opening cysteine and the closing phenylalanine or tryptophan. The D gene is left open where the match is weak. Where a row states a size, it is once, few, many or the class of an expanded clone; other rows omit it.

TRBV20-1	TRBJ2-7	many	14	TRBD1	TGCAGTGCGTCCGGGACAGGGTTCTCCTACGAGCAGTACTTC	CSASGTGFSYEQYF
TRBV6-1	TRBJ1-2	many	15	TRBD1	TGTGCCAGCAGTCTGGACAGGGGGCCTGTCTATGGCTACACCTTC	CASSLDRGPVYGYTF
TRBV5-6	TRBJ2-7	many	15	NA	TGTGCCAGCAGCGGCGGAGGGGGAAGACCTAACGAGCAGTACTTC	CASSGGGGRPNEQYF
TRBV6-1	TRBJ2-5	many	15	TRBD2	TGTGCCAGCGGGAGGTTTCTAGCGGGACAAGAGACCCAGTACTTC	CASGRFLAGQETQYF
TRBV20-1	TRBJ1-6	few	13	NA	TGCAGTGCACCCGGGACACCGAATTCACCCCTCCACTTT	CSAPGTPNSPLHF
TRBV5-1	TRBJ2-1	many	15	TRBD1	TGCGCCAGCAGCTTGGAAGCACAGGGGGTGGGTGAGCAGTTCTTC	CASSLEAQGVGEQFF
TRBV9	TRBJ2-1	many	15	NA	TGTGCCAGCAGCGTAGGGGGTAGTATCTACAATGAGCAGTTCTTC	CASSVGGSIYNEQFF
TRBV12-3/TRBV12-4	TRBJ2-3	many	15	TRBD2	TGTGCCAGCAGTTTTGGTCGGGGGGGCACAGATACGCAGTATTTT	CASSFGRGGTDTQYF
TRBV12-3/TRBV12-4	TRBJ1-1	many	11	NA	TGTGCCAGCAGTCGAGGGGCTGAAGCTTTCTTT	CASSRGAEAFF
TRBV9	TRBJ2-5	few	15	NA	TGTGCCAGCAGTTTACATAAGGGGGGGCAAGAGACCCAGTACTTC	CASSLHKGGQETQYF
TRBV20-1	TRBJ1-5	NA	17	NA	TGCAGTGCTCGAGACAGGCTCAAATTCATAAACAATCAGCCCCAGCATTTT	CSARDRLKFINNQPQHF
TRBV27	TRBJ2-1	many	15	NA	TGTGCCAGCAGTCTACTCCCTAGGGTGCTTAATGAGCAGTTCTTC	CASSLLPRVLNEQFF
TRBV3-1	TRBJ2-3	many	16	NA	TGTGCCAGCAGCCAAGAACACCTAGTAGCTACAGATACGCAGTATTTT	CASSQEHLVATDTQYF
TRBV5-1	TRBJ2-3	many	13	NA	TGCGCCAGCAGCTTGTCGCCTACAGATACGCAGTATTTT	CASSLSPTDTQYF
TRBV6-1	TRBJ2-3	NA	14	TRBD1	TGTGCCAGCACCAGGACAGGGCACACAGATACGCAGTATTTT	CASTRTGHTDTQYF
TRBV20-1	TRBJ2-3	many	13	NA	TGCAGTGCTGATGACGATGAGGAAGATACGCAGTATTTT	CSADDDEEDTQYF
TRBV5-1	TRBJ2-7	many	16	TRBD1	TGCGCCAGCAGCTCCTCAACAGGGGCGATAGCCTACGAGCAGTACTTC	CASSSSTGAIAYEQYF
TRBV30	TRBJ2-7	many	14	TRBD1	TGTGCCTGGAGTAAACAGGGGCCCTCTTACGAGCAGTACTTC	CAWSKQGPSYEQYF
TRBV2	TRBJ2-7	many	14	NA	TGTGCCAGCAGTCGGGACTCCCCCTCCTACGAGCAGTACTTC	CASSRDSPSYEQYF
TRBV2	TRBJ2-5	NA	13	NA	TGTGCCAGCAGTGAAGGGGGTCAAGAGACCCAGTACTTC	CASSEGGQETQYF
TRBV20-1	TRBJ2-5	many	11	NA	TGCAGTGCGCAGCTCCAAGAGACCCAGTACTTC	CSAQLQETQYF
TRBV19	TRBJ2-2	NA	15	TRBD2	TGTGCCAGTATACATCGGCGGGAGTCGAGCGGGGAGCTGTTTTTT	CASIHRRESSGELFF
TRBV19	TRBJ2-3	NA	15	NA	TGTGCCAGTAGTATAGTGTTGGGGCGGAGAGATACGCAGTATTTT	CASSIVLGRRDTQYF
TRBV27	TRBJ2-7	few	16	TRBD2	TGTGCCAGCAGTTTATATCCGGGAGGGGGATTCTACGAGCAGTACTTC	CASSLYPGGGFYEQYF
TRBV19	TRBJ1-2	many	15	NA	TGTGCCAGTAGTTCTGCGGACGGTTACTATCATGGCTACACCTTC	CASSSADGYYHGYTF
TRBV10-2	TRBJ1-5	few	13	TRBD1	TGCGCCAGCACGGACAGGGCCAATCAGCCCCAGCATTTT	CASTDRANQPQHF
TRBV28	TRBJ2-3	many	14	TRBD1	TGTGCCAGCATCTCAGGGGGCGAAGCAGATACGCAGTATTTT	CASISGGEADTQYF
TRBV19	TRBJ2-1	NA	14	TRBD1	TGTGCCAGTAGAATGGGACAGGGAGGGAATGAGCAGTTCTTC	CASRMGQGGNEQFF
TRBV10-3	TRBJ2-6	many	20	NA	TGTGCCATCAGTGATGGAGGGAGGAGGCAGGGGGACTCTGGGGCCAACGTCCTGACTTTC	CAISDGGRRQGDSGANVLTF
TRBV5-1	TRBJ2-5	many	15	NA	TGCGCCACCAAAGAACGCCCTAGCGAACAAGAGACCCAGTACTTC	CATKERPSEQETQYF
TRBV7-9	TRBJ2-5	NA	15	TRBD1	TGTGCCAGCAGCTTAGGGGGACAGCCCCGAGAGACCCAGTACTTC	CASSLGGQPRETQYF
TRBV5-6	TRBJ1-2	many	14	NA	TGTGCCAGCAGCCCTGACCCCAGTGGCTATGGCTACACCTTC	CASSPDPSGYGYTF
TRBV6-2/TRBV6-3	TRBJ2-7	many	17	TRBD2	TGTGCCAGCAGTTACGGGACTAGCGGGGAACCTACCTACGAGCAGTACTTC	CASSYGTSGEPTYEQYF
TRBV7-2	TRBJ2-1	few	12	NA	TGTGCCAGCAGCTTAGCGGGTCCTAAGCAGTTCTTC	CASSLAGPKQFF
TRBV18	TRBJ1-1	many	13	NA	TGTGCCAGCTCACCACTTACGGCTTATGAAGCTTTCTTT	CASSPLTAYEAFF
TRBV10-2	TRBJ2-1	many	19	TRBD2	TGCGCCAGCAGTGGGACTAGCGGGACCCGACCCACATTTGACGATGAGCAGTTCTTC	CASSGTSGTRPTFDDEQFF
TRBV6-1	TRBJ2-2	NA	14	NA	TGTGCCAGCAGTGAAAACTTGAACACCGGGGAGCTGTTTTTT	CASSENLNTGELFF
TRBV25-1	TRBJ1-1	many	13	NA	TGTGCCAGCAGTGAAAACAGGAACACTGAAGCTTTCTTT	CASSENRNTEAFF
TRBV7-3	TRBJ2-7	many	14	TRBD1	TGTGCCAGCAGCTTATACGGGACAGGGTACGAGCAGTACTTC	CASSLYGTGYEQYF
TRBV6-2/TRBV6-3	TRBJ1-1	NA	13	NA	TGTGCCAGCAGTTACTCGACAGCAACTGGAGCTTTCTTT	CASSYSTATGAFF
TRBV27	TRBJ1-2	many	13	NA	TGTGCCAGCAGTTTATTTGGGGGCGGAGGCTACACCTTC	CASSLFGGGGYTF
TRBV18	TRBJ2-3	few	17	TRBD2	TGTGCCAGCTCACCACCGGCAAGCGGGGGTAGCACAGATACGCAGTATTTT	CASSPPASGGSTDTQYF
TRBV2	TRBJ1-2	many	12	NA	TGTGCCAGCAGCGGGACAAAATATGGCTACACCTTC	CASSGTKYGYTF
TRBV5-1	TRBJ2-1	many	17	TRBD2	TGCGCCAGCACTTCCGGGACTAGCGGGGCAATCTACAATGAGCAGTTCTTC	CASTSGTSGAIYNEQFF
TRBV5-1	TRBJ2-4	many	17	TRBD1	TGCGCCAGCAGCGGAGGGACAGGGGGCGCCGGCAAAAACATTCAGTACTTC	CASSGGTGGAGKNIQYF
TRBV18	TRBJ2-1	many	15	NA	TGTGCCAGCTCAATCCGGAACTACAATGACAATGAGCAGTTCTTC	CASSIRNYNDNEQFF
TRBV27	TRBJ2-1	NA	13	NA	TGTGCCAGCGCCCCGAGTTCATTACATGAGCAGTTCTTC	CASAPSSLHEQFF
TRBV30	TRBJ2-2	many	13	NA	TGTGCCTTGGGAGCGCCGAACACCGGGGAGCTGTTTTTT	CALGAPNTGELFF
TRBV3-1	TRBJ2-2	few	18	TRBD2	TGTGCCAGCAGCAACCATCTAGCGGGGGGGGAGAACACCGGGGAGCTGTTTTTT	CASSNHLAGGENTGELFF
TRBV6-1	TRBJ2-3	few	14	TRBD2	TGTGCCAGCAGACTAGCGGGTTTGACAGATGCGCAGTATTTT	CASRLAGLTDAQYF
TRBV30	TRBJ2-7	many	14	TRBD2	TGTGCCTGGAGTTTACTAGCGGGAACCTACGAGCAGTACTTC	CAWSLLAGTYEQYF
TRBV20-1	TRBJ1-6	many	14	NA	TGCAGTGCTAGGAGGGACAAGAGTAATTCACCCCTCCACTTT	CSARRDKSNSPLHF
TRBV7-3	TRBJ2-2	NA	15	NA	TGTGCCAGCAGCTTATTAGGGGGTTACACCGGGGAGCTGTTTTTT	CASSLLGGYTGELFF